This T cell receptor (beta chain) was recorded in a study of T-cell reconstitution after alpha-beta-depleted transplantation in children (dated by TCRdb to between 2015 and 2016). Concerning the study at large: Using TCR repertoire profiling, the study followed T-cell immune reconstitution in a quantitative way in children after TCRalphabeta/CD19-depleted allogeneic hematopoietic cell transplantation.

With regard to this clonotype: Its antigen is not yet known. The record has no base qualities; no much larger clone is one base away.

Trimming at the junction amounts to 4 bases on V and 6 bases on J, and the germline ends lie 12 bases apart. The CDR3, from cysteine to phenylalanine, totals 12 residues. The retained sequence is limited to the CDR3, 36 bases, with the frame set at the first base. From the germline V gene (reference sequence), CDR1 is DFQATT and CDR2 is SNEGSKA. Library generation was performed with PCR. Sequencing took place on an Illumina HiSeq 2500. Molecular barcoding was employed in the preparation of TCR libraries, with unique molecular identifiers being used to normalize TCRbeta repertoire quantification. TCRdb handled the public reads itself, with Q25 trimming in fastp and clone calling in MiXCR, and kept productive beta chains. Here each entry gathers all rows of one CDR3 protein and keeps the most common genes and DNA. The sample records 500,000 to 600,000 distinct CDR3 sequences, around 20% of which are singletons. The ten largest clones capture over 3% of the sample.

The sequenced sample was PBMCs from the stem cell graft donor, obtained from the stem cell graft. The rearranged segments are TRBV20-1 and TRBJ1-1; the D region possibly corresponds to TRBD1 (6 bases align). This TCR derives from a human donor who donated a stem cell graft to a child with acute lymphoblastic leukemia. In nucleotides, the sequence is TGCAGTGCTACCACAGGGAGGCCTGAAGCTTTCTTT. This sequence encodes CSATTGRPEAFF.